One sample yielded the 14 T cell receptor beta chains listed below, sequenced in a study of identical twins. TCRdb called the 5' RACE reads again in MiXCR, with one record for every CDR3 protein. Of some 500,000 distinct CDR3 sequences in the sample, approximately 10% were seen once. Another study also made use of these data, one on yellow fever vaccine responses in identical twins.

The sequenced material came from PBMCs. All receptors derive from a woman aged 18-30 years in good health.

This clonotype was counted at least ten times. V usage is TRBV5-1 and J usage is TRBJ2-6; a weak D match, TRBD1 (6 bases). The V and J ends lost 0 bases and 13 bases respectively, with 17 bases between them. The CDR3 contains 15 residues. CDR1 SGHRS and CDR2 YFSETQ come from the germline V gene. CDR3: CASSLDRVYGRVLTF. The CDR3 coding sequence is TGCGCCAGCAGCTTGGACAGGGTATACGGACGAGTCCTGACTTTC.

The chain combines TRBV6-5 with TRBJ1-3; D gene unclear. V was cut by 0 bases and J by 0 bases, with 6 bases left in between. The CDR3 spans 15 residues. The germline V gene has CDR1 MNHEY and CDR2 SVGAGI. In DNA form, the CDR3 reads TGTGCCAGCAGTTACTCGATTGACTCTGGAAACACCATATATTTT. Translation: CASSYSIDSGNTIYF.

The rearrangement joins TRBV27 to TRBJ2-7; D call uncertain. The CDR3 is made up of 15 amino acids. The germline CDR1 and CDR2 sequences are MNHEY and SMNVEV (reference sequence). V was pared by 1 base and J by 0 bases, with 10 bases between. CDR3: CASSLFWGSSYEQYF. The CDR3 coding sequence is TGTGCCAGCAGTTTATTTTGGGGTAGCTCCTACGAGCAGTACTTC.

This clonotype was counted ten times or more. The rearrangement joins TRBV5-1 to TRBJ2-5; TRBD1 aligns across 7 bases. The CDR3 covers 14 residues. Trimming took 7 bases from V and 0 from J; bases not matched to a gene: 6. Germline assignment: CDR1 SGHRS and CDR2 YFSETQ. CDR3 nucleotide sequence: TGCGCCAGCGCCCCACAGGGGAACCAAGAGACCCAGTACTTC. Its translation is CASAPQGNQETQYF.

The rearrangement uses TRBV7-9 and TRBJ2-7; TRBD1 might be the D (5 bases). Germline V gene lookup returns CDR1 SEHNR and CDR2 FQNEAQ (reference sequence). The CDR3 sequence is 12 residues long. The V and J ends lost 5 bases and 3 bases respectively, with 8 bases between them. The CDR3 here is CASSATGYEQYF. CDR3 DNA sequence: TGTGCCAGCAGCGCCACAGGCTACGAGCAGTACTTC. Variable domain in full (rest from reference TRBV7-9 and TRBJ2-7): DTGVSQNPRHKITKRGQNVTFRCDPISEHNRLYWYRQTLGQGPEFLTYFQNEAQLEKSRLLSDRFSAERPKGSFSTLEIQRTEQGDSAMYLCASSATGYEQYFGPGTRLTVT.

This clonotype has more than one count but fewer than ten. The chain employs TRBV7-9 and TRBJ2-2, with TRBD1 matching over 7 bases. This CDR3 comprises 13 residues. Germline trimming cut 5 bases from V and 5 bases from J; bases unmatched to any gene: 2. Germline V gene lookup returns CDR1 SEHNR and CDR2 FQNEAQ (reference sequence). CDR3 amino acids: CASSTRGTGELFF. The CDR3 bases are TGTGCCAGCAGCACCAGGGGGACCGGGGAGCTGTTTTTT. Together with reference TRBV7-9 and TRBJ2-2, the CDR3 gives the full variable domain: DTGVSQNPRHKITKRGQNVTFRCDPISEHNRLYWYRQTLGQGPEFLTYFQNEAQLEKSRLLSDRFSAERPKGSFSTLEIQRTEQGDSAMYLCASSTRGTGELFFGEGSRLTVL.

This clonotype was found a few times. This chain connects TRBV20-1 to TRBJ2-1, with D perhaps TRBD1 or TRBD2 (6 bases each). Germline CDR1 and CDR2: DFQATT and SNEGSKA (reference sequence). The CDR3 length is 15 residues. V was cut by 6 bases and J by 0 bases, with 15 bases left in between. The DNA for the CDR3 is TGCAGTGCCCAAGGGGGGCACAGCTCCTACAATGAGCAGTTCTTC. This sequence encodes CSAQGGHSSYNEQFF.

The table lists this clonotype with a few counts. This chain joins TRBV10-3 and TRBJ1-2; D gene ambiguous. CDR1 is ENHRY and CDR2 is SYGVKD in the germline V gene. V lost 9 bases to trimming and J lost 8 bases, with 19 bases between them. The CDR3 contains 13 residues. CDR3 nucleotides: TGTGCCATAAGCCCCGACGGGGTCAACGGCTACACCTTC. Translated: CAISPDGVNGYTF.

The chain joins TRBV4-3 to TRBJ1-4, with D perhaps TRBD1 (5 bases). This CDR3 has 16 amino acids. Germline-derived CDR1 and CDR2 are LGHNA and YSLEER. With 3 bases removed from V and 5 bases from J, the gap between germline ends came to 16 bases. The CDR3 here is CASSHFGDLGNEKLFF. CDR3 DNA sequence: TGCGCCAGCAGCCATTTCGGGGACCTCGGGAATGAAAAACTGTTTTTT.

This clonotype was found many times. The chain is built from TRBV5-1 and TRBJ2-3; weak D call: TRBD1 (6 bases). CDR3 length: 14 amino acids. CDR1 and CDR2 from the germline V gene are SGHRS and YFSETQ. Trimming pared 5 bases from V and 0 bases from J, leaving 10 bases between. The CDR3 DNA follows: TGCGCCAGCAGTGAGGGGGTCAGCACAGATACGCAGTATTTT. Protein product: CASSEGVSTDTQYF.

Note on this clonotype: A clone one base away is much larger, so this may be a read error. The chain employs TRBV20-1 and TRBJ2-1, with 9 positions matching TRBD1. V was pared by 4 bases and J by 4 bases, with 2 bases of the junction left unmatched. This CDR3 spans 13 amino acids. In germline, CDR1 is DFQATT, CDR2 SNEGSKA (reference sequence). DNA of the CDR3: TGCAGTGCTATACAGGGGGCGTACAATGAGCAGTTCTTC. Its translation: CSAIQGAYNEQFF.

This clonotype was detected many times. The chain links TRBV28 to TRBJ2-3; 11 positions match TRBD2. Germline CDR1 is MDHEN and CDR2 is SYDVKM. J lost 2 bases, V lost 5 bases, and 9 bases had no gene match. CDR3 length: 17 residues. The CDR3 DNA follows: TGTGCCAGCAGTCCCCTGACTAGCGGGGACCTCACAGATACGCAGTATTTT. Protein product: CASSPLTSGDLTDTQYF.

The chain carries TRBV7-6 and TRBJ1-3; D not certain. Germline CDR1 and CDR2: SGHVS and FNYEAQ. V was trimmed by 0 bases and J by 4 bases, leaving 13 bases between them. This CDR3 has 16 residues. CDR3 sequence (DNA): TGTGCCAGCAGCTTAGCCCTACCCCAGGAGGGAAACACCATATATTTT. It codes for CASSLALPQEGNTIYF.

A word on this clonotype: An end of the junction differs from the germline gene, which may be a read error. This chain joins TRBV4-1 and TRBJ2-1, with 10 positions matching TRBD1. Germline CDR1 MGHRA, CDR2 YSYEKL. The CDR3 spans 15 residues. The CDR3 DNA sequence: TGCGCCAGCAGCCAACCCCTGTGGAGGGACAGGGGACAAAAGTTC. Its translation: CASSQPLWRDRGQKF.